These 27 T cell receptor beta chains came from one sample sequenced in a study of human T cells and chemical hapten exposure. TCRdb passed the RACE reads through MiXCR, listing each CDR3 protein once. Of around 330,000 distinct CDR3 sequences listed, 4.5% to 7% are singletons. The time point is: pre-sensitization, week 0. Treatment indicated: therapeutic diphenylcyclopropenone sensitization with weekly scalp DPC. Sample: whole blood, taken in connection with sensitization to the hapten diphenylcyclopropenone (DPC). The receptor set was obtained from a woman aged 18-35 years with alopecia areata. Some clones in this sample may be carry-over from other donors' samples.

This clonotype was seen more than once but under ten times. The chain carries TRBV4-3 and TRBJ1-5; D gene ambiguous. Per germline, CDR1 LGHNA and CDR2 YSLEER. Trimming left V 0 bases short and J 5 bases short, with 20 bases between. This CDR3 comprises 18 residues. The CDR3 protein is CASSQDYPPGLEDQPQHF. In DNA, the CDR3 is TGCGCCAGCAGCCAAGATTATCCCCCCGGGCTCGAGGATCAGCCCCAGCATTTT.

This clonotype showed up many times. The conserved final phenylalanine or tryptophan is absent from the CDR3, which likely points to a read error. The limits of the CDR3 on the DNA are not certain, so only TCRdb's listed CDR3 is given. The V and J genes are TRBV4-2 and TRBJ2-6. The CDR3 extends over 9 residues, inclusive of both ends. The germline V gene has CDR1 LGHNA and CDR2 YNFKEQ. CDR3 in amino acids: CASSQAPPL.

This clonotype was seen a handful of times. This chain joins TRBV10-3 and TRBJ2-3; a weak D match, TRBD2 (5 bases). Germline V gene sequence: CDR1 ENHRY, CDR2 SYGVKD. The CDR3 loop spans 15 amino acids. Trimming pared 0 bases from V and 1 base from J, leaving 8 bases between. The CDR3 spells CAISESGSGTDTQYF. CDR3 DNA sequence: TGTGCCATCAGTGAGTCAGGGAGCGGCACAGATACGCAGTATTTT.

The V gene is TRBV4-1, the J gene TRBJ1-5, with D uncertain. The CDR3 length is 14 residues. Trimming left V 1 base short and J 1 base short, with 5 bases between. In germline, CDR1 is MGHRA, CDR2 YSYEKL. CDR3 sequence: CASSQGHSNQPQHF. The CDR3 DNA reads TGCGCCAGCAGCCAAGGCCACAGCAATCAGCCCCAGCATTTT.

This clonotype appeared a few times. The V gene is TRBV6-1, the J gene TRBJ2-3; 13 positions agree with TRBD2. The CDR3 has 16 amino acids. V gave up 7 bases and J gave up 5 bases; unmatched junction bases: 9. Germline V gene sequence: CDR1 MNHNS, CDR2 SASEGT. The CDR3 DNA is TGTGCCAGCACCTCACTAGCGGGGGGGCCGGGAGATACGCAGTATTTT. Residues: CASTSLAGGPGDTQYF.

This clonotype came up a few times. This CDR3 reads CASSAKAGGRETQYF. The CDR3 DNA reads TGTGCCAGCAGCGCAAAAGCGGGGGGGAGAGAGACCCAGTACTTC. The chain uses TRBV7-2 and TRBJ2-5; 10 bases map to TRBD2. Germline CDR1 is SGHTA and CDR2 is FQGNSA. With V trimmed by 5 bases and J by 4 bases, 7 bases remained unmatched. The CDR3 has 15 residues.

This chain links TRBV4-1 with TRBJ1-1; D is possibly TRBD1 (6 bases). Germline V gene sequence: CDR1 MGHRA, CDR2 YSYEKL. This CDR3 contains 14 residues. The V end was cut by 6 bases, the J end by 0 bases, with 11 bases between. CDR3 in amino acids: CASRGRGMNTEAFF. The CDR3 DNA reads TGCGCCAGCAGGGGCAGGGGCATGAACACTGAAGCTTTCTTT.

This clonotype was seen more than once but under ten times. V gene TRBV6-2 or TRBV6-3 combines with J gene TRBJ1-1; TRBD1 matches 7 bases. J was trimmed by 5 bases and V by 8 bases; bases with no gene match: 8. This CDR3 comprises 13 residues. CDR1 and CDR2 (germline): MNHEY, SVGEGT. CDR3 protein: CASSDRVRTEAFF. As DNA, the CDR3 is TGTGCCAGCTCCGACAGGGTGAGGACTGAAGCTTTCTTT.

The genes are TRBV20-1 and TRBJ1-1, with TRBD1 matching over 7 bases. The CDR3 spans 14 residues. Germline CDR1 reads DFQATT; CDR2 reads SNEGSKA (reference sequence). The ends lost 0 bases at V and 3 bases at J; junction bases unmatched: 4. This CDR3 is CSARDHQGDTEAFF. DNA for the CDR3: TGCAGTGCTAGAGATCACCAGGGGGACACTGAAGCTTTCTTT.

This clonotype showed up many times. V and J are TRBV28 and TRBJ2-7; 7 nucleotides line up with TRBD1. Germline lookup yields CDR1 MDHEN and CDR2 SYDVKM. The CDR3 is 14 amino acids. Trimming cost V 5 bases and J 3 bases; bases outside gene matches: 7. CDR3 sequence reads: CASSRLRQGYEQYF. As DNA, the CDR3 is TGTGCCAGCAGTCGGCTAAGACAGGGCTACGAGCAGTACTTC.

In its sample, this clonotype was seen a few times. The chain carries TRBV15 and TRBJ2-3; a possible D gene is TRBD1 (6 bases). This CDR3 is built from 16 residues. Germline loops: CDR1 LNHNV, CDR2 YYDKDF (reference sequence). Trimming cost V 4 bases and J 1 base, with 15 bases left between them. The CDR3 sequence: CATSTNTGYGTDTQYF. CDR3 bases: TGTGCCACCAGCACTAATACAGGGTATGGCACAGATACGCAGTATTTT.

This clonotype was detected many times. The CDR3 reads CARGQSYEQYF. DNA of the CDR3: TGTGCCAGGGGACAGTCCTACGAGCAGTACTTC. The chain carries TRBV2 and TRBJ2-7; 7 bases line up with TRBD1. From germline, CDR1 is SNHLY and CDR2 FYNNEI. Trimming cost V 9 bases and J 1 base; bases outside gene matches: 0. CDR3 length: 11 residues.

V and J are TRBV4-2 and TRBJ1-3; D remains unclear. The CDR3 has 17 amino acids. Germline V gives CDR1 LGHNA, CDR2 YNFKEQ. The V and J ends lost 1 base and 8 bases respectively, with 21 bases between them. The CDR3 sequence: CASSQVLGRGSSYTIYF. CDR3 DNA: TGTGCCAGCAGCCAAGTCCTTGGACGGGGTTCTAGCTACACCATATATTTT.

This clonotype was detected ten times or more. The CDR3 reads CASSQDHKAVNYYYNEQFF. CDR3 in DNA: TGCGCCAGCAGCCAAGATCATAAAGCGGTCAACTACTACTACAATGAGCAGTTCTTC. The chain combines TRBV4-3 with TRBJ2-1, with D maybe TRBD2 (5 bases). Germline CDR1 and CDR2: LGHNA and YSLEER. Trimming left V 0 bases short and J 3 bases short, with 21 bases between. This CDR3 contains 19 residues.

This clonotype was found many times. The chain carries TRBV7-2 and TRBJ1-1; a weak D match, TRBD1 (6 bases). Germline V gene data show CDR1 as SGHTA and CDR2 as FQGNSA. Between the trimmed V and J ends, which lost 3 bases and 7 bases, there was a span of 12 bases. This CDR3 has 13 residues. Here the CDR3 DNA reads TGTGCCAGCAGCTTGGCAGGGGTGTTTGAAGCTTTCTTT. Its protein is CASSLAGVFEAFF.

The V and J genes are TRBV5-1 and TRBJ2-7, with no clear D. The CDR3 totals 15 residues. V lost 0 bases and J lost 2, with 12 bases in between. Germline lookup yields CDR1 SGHRS and CDR2 YFSETQ. CDR3 sequence reads: CASSLGPNLPYEQYF. The CDR3 DNA follows: TGCGCCAGCAGCTTGGGGCCTAATCTCCCCTACGAGCAGTACTTC. Full variable domain (rest looked up from reference TRBV5-1 and TRBJ2-7): KAGVTQTPRYLIKTRGQQVTLSCSPISGHRSVSWYQQTPGQGLQFLFEYFSETQRNKGNFPGRFSGRQFSNSRSEMNVSTLELGDSALYLCASSLGPNLPYEQYFGPGTRLTVT.

This clonotype was detected many times. The chain has TRBV20-1 and TRBJ1-5; possibly TRBD1 for D (6 bases). The CDR3 loop spans 14 amino acids. V was pared by 1 base and J by 6 bases, with 13 bases between. Germline V gene lookup returns CDR1 DFQATT and CDR2 SNEGSKA (reference sequence). The CDR3 loop reads CSARVPGESQPQHF. The CDR3 bases are TGCAGTGCTAGAGTACCAGGGGAAAGTCAGCCCCAGCATTTT.

V gene TRBV10-3 combines with J gene TRBJ1-4; D is undetermined. The V gene lost 1 base and the J gene lost 8 bases, with 5 bases spanning the gap. The CDR3 is 12 amino acids. The germline CDR1 and CDR2 sequences are ENHRY and SYGVKD. This chain's CDR3 is CAISELGEKLFF. CDR3 nucleotide sequence: TGTGCCATCAGTGAGTTAGGGGAAAAACTGTTTTTT.

In its sample, this clonotype was seen many times. CDR3 sequence (DNA): TGTGCCACCAGCAGAGAACTAGGAGAAGCGTACGAGCAGTACTTC. Translating it yields CATSRELGEAYEQYF. The chain combines TRBV15 with TRBJ2-7; possible D gene TRBD2, 5 bases. Between the trimmed V and J ends, which lost 0 bases and 4 bases, there was a span of 13 bases. This CDR3 comprises 15 residues. CDR1 is LNHNV, CDR2 YYDKDF, per germline (reference sequence).

This clonotype was counted only a few times. The V gene is TRBV18, the J gene TRBJ2-4; possibly TRBD1 or TRBD2 for D (6 bases each). Trimming took 4 bases from V and 3 from J, leaving 25 bases between them. The length of the CDR3 is 19 residues. CDR1 and CDR2 from the germline V gene are KGHSH and LQKENI. The CDR3 bases are TGTGCCAGCTCACGCGAGGGGACTCCGGGACAAGGAGGCAAAAACATTCAGTACTTC. It encodes CASSREGTPGQGGKNIQYF.

This clonotype was detected ten times or more. The V call is TRBV11-2, the J call TRBJ1-5; D gene ambiguous. This CDR3 has 15 amino acids. CDR1 is SGHAT, CDR2 FQNNGV, per germline. Trimming shortened V by 5 bases and J by 5 bases, and 16 bases separated the two germline ends. The CDR3 here is CASSLTGSQYQPQHF. Written as DNA, the CDR3 is TGTGCCAGCAGCCTTACCGGGAGCCAATATCAGCCCCAGCATTTT.

In its sample, this clonotype was seen a few times. The CDR3 region is CASSSGSKSYNEQFF. The DNA for the CDR3 is TGTGCCAGCAGCTCCGGGAGCAAGTCTTACAATGAGCAGTTCTTC. V and J are TRBV12-3 or TRBV12-4 and TRBJ2-1; possible D gene TRBD2, 6 bases. Trimming cost V 6 bases and J 4 bases, with 16 bases left between them. This CDR3 comprises 15 residues.

The chain employs TRBV11-2 and TRBJ2-7; perhaps TRBD1 as D (6 bases). Germline V CDR1 and CDR2: SGHAT, FQNNGV. V was cut by 5 bases and J by 6 bases, with 11 bases left in between. The CDR3 covers 12 residues. The CDR3: CASSPDRREQYF. The CDR3 region has the DNA TGTGCCAGCAGCCCCGACAGGCGCGAGCAGTACTTC.

V is TRBV13 and J is TRBJ2-7; TRBD1 is a possible D gene (6 bases). The V end lost 5 bases, the J end lost 2 bases, and 16 bases lay between the germline ends. Germline CDR1 PRHDT, CDR2 FYEKMQ (reference sequence). The CDR3 contains 15 residues. CDR3 coding DNA: TGTGCCAGCAGCCGGACAGCCGGCACTCCCTACGAGCAGTACTTC. Protein: CASSRTAGTPYEQYF.

This chain links TRBV6-5 with TRBJ2-7; no clear D. Per the germline V gene, CDR1 is MNHEY and CDR2 is SVGAGI. The CDR3 spans 13 residues. The ends were cut back, 0 bases at V and 2 bases at J, with 5 bases in the middle. This CDR3 is CASSYSKAYEQYF. The CDR3 DNA reads as TGTGCCAGCAGTTACTCGAAGGCCTACGAGCAGTACTTC.

Ten or more counts support this clonotype. The chain joins TRBV12-5 to TRBJ2-1; 8 bases match TRBD2. V lost 0 bases and J lost 7; bases outside the gene matches: 8. This CDR3 is 16 amino acids long. Germline V gene data show CDR1 as LGHNT and CDR2 as FRNRAP. As DNA, the CDR3 is TGTGCTAGTGGTTTGGTACGGGAGGGGCAGGGGAATGAGCAGTTCTTC. Translated: CASGLVREGQGNEQFF.

The table lists this clonotype with many counts. V and J are TRBV6-1 and TRBJ1-5; D might be TRBD1 (6 bases). This CDR3 region has 16 residues. Germline V CDR1 and CDR2: MNHNS, SASEGT. V lost 6 bases and J lost 0, with 15 bases in between. As DNA, the CDR3 is TGTGCCAGCAGAACACTACAGGGTTATAGCAATCAGCCCCAGCATTTT. Encoded protein: CASRTLQGYSNQPQHF.